This T cell receptor (beta chain) comes out of a study of radiation and T cells in renal cell carcinoma. Germline CDR1 reads SNHLY; CDR2 reads FYNNEI. The length of the CDR3 is 14 residues. V dropped 2 bases and J dropped 8 bases, with 13 bases sitting between them. Documented time point: blood 2 weeks post-SBRT. Treatment given: 15 Gy SBRT to primary tumor, nephrectomy 4 weeks later. Blood was sampled at baseline, 2 weeks and 4 weeks after SBRT. TCRdb's table, derived via immunoSEQ multiplex PCR, lists solely in-frame clones and lacks some. Of about 49,000 clones listed, 80% were seen once; the top ten hold about 30%.

The material was blood, obtained from a patient whose treatment included radiotherapy and nephrectomy. The sequence derives from a woman in her sixties or seventies with renal cell carcinoma. V usage is TRBV2 and J usage is TRBJ1-5; tentatively, D is TRBD1 (6 bases). The CDR3 protein is CASSESPGTKPQHF. The CDR3 DNA follows: TGTGCCAGCAGTGAATCCCCGGGGACAAAGCCCCAGCATTTT.